This T cell receptor beta chain was sequenced during a study of CXCR3-negative and CXCR3-positive naive CD8 T cells. Study results and caveats: CXCR3-negative naive cells had less hydrophobic TRB CDR3s than did CXCR3-positive naive cells. Similar TRBV-TRBJ gene usage was seen in naive CXCR3-negative and CXCR3-positive cells, but not in memory cells.

About this clonotype: Its specificity is not known.

The authors made the TRB cDNA libraries by 5' RACE using UMI labels. TCRdb reprocessed the 5' RACE reads, keeping one entry per CDR3 protein, no DNA. Its listing shows 60,000 to 65,000 distinct CDR3 sequences. The CDR3 spans 12 residues. In germline, CDR1 is MDHEN, CDR2 SYDVKM. Sequencing input: naive CXCR3+ CD8+ T cells from blood. Indicated subset: CD45RO-CCR7+CD27+CD95- naive CD8+ T cells expressing CXCR3 (TNR3+). The gene calls are TRBV28 and TRBJ1-1; with no DNA, the TCRdb D assignment of TRBD1 cannot be verified. The TCR comes from a human donor in good health. Some clones in this sample may be carry-over from other donors' samples. The CDR3 sequence: CASSGRGHEAFF.